Listed here are 8 T cell receptor beta chains from one sample, sequenced in a study of T cells in Graves' hyperthyroidism and ophthalmopathy. There were TCR beta CDR3 regions amplified from RNA transcripts. A first-round RT-PCR of the TCR CDR3 used the HTBI primer set. Via MiXCR, TCRdb re-called the multiplex PCR reads, giving one row per CDR3 protein. The data hold under 400,000 distinct CDR3 sequences, with 15% to 17% observed a single time. Material for sequencing was blood. Source of these receptors: a woman aged 18-30 years with Graves' hyperthyroidism that later progressed to Graves' ophthalmopathy.

In this sample, this clonotype turned up many times. The chain employs TRBV6-2 or TRBV6-3 and TRBJ1-1; D is unresolved. This CDR3 spans 13 amino acids. Germline V gene sequence: CDR1 MNHEY, CDR2 SVGEGT. Trimming shortened V by 1 base and J by 5 bases, and 8 bases separated the two germline ends. The CDR3 here is CASSYFAETEAFF. Here the CDR3 DNA reads TGTGCCAGCAGTTACTTTGCGGAAACTGAAGCTTTCTTT.

This clonotype was counted at least ten times. The chain links TRBV5-1 to TRBJ2-1; no firm D call. The germline V gene encodes CDR1 SGHRS and CDR2 YFSETQ. Trimming pared 0 bases from V and 0 bases from J, leaving 7 bases between. The CDR3 contains 15 residues. The CDR3 coding sequence is TGCGCCAGCAGCTTGGGGGTAGGCTCCTACAATGAGCAGTTCTTC. It is translated as CASSLGVGSYNEQFF.

This clonotype was observed a few times. This chain uses TRBV11-2 with TRBJ2-3; a possible D gene is TRBD2 (6 bases). CDR1 and CDR2 (germline): SGHAT, FQNNGV. V lost 5 bases and J lost 2, with 32 bases in between. This CDR3 spans 21 amino acids. The DNA for the CDR3 is TGTGCCAGCAGCCCGCTAAGCACTTGGAGGGTTTGGGGCACACACACAGATACGCAGTATTTT. The encoded protein is CASSPLSTWRVWGTHTDTQYF.

Comments on this clonotype: A much larger clone sits a single nucleotide away, making a read error possible. The V gene is TRBV6-5, the J gene TRBJ1-5, with unresolved D. CDR1 is MNHEY, CDR2 SVGAGI, per germline. V was shortened by 0 bases and J by 0 bases, with 15 bases between the two germline ends. CDR3 length: 18 amino acids. CDR3 amino acids: CASSYSARERYSNQPQHF. The CDR3 DNA reads as TGTGCCAGCAGTTACTCGGCAAGGGAACGTTATAGCAATCAGCCCCAGCATTTT.

Many counts were recorded for this clonotype. The chain has TRBV7-2 and TRBJ2-1; tentatively, D is TRBD1 (5 bases). This CDR3 has 16 residues. Germline values: CDR1 SGHTA, CDR2 FQGNSA. V was cut by 6 bases and J by 5 bases, with 20 bases left in between. DNA of the CDR3: TGTGCCAGCAGTTCCCCTCACGGACATATTGACAATGAGCAGTTCTTC. Its protein product is CASSSPHGHIDNEQFF. Filled out from reference TRBV7-2 and TRBJ2-1, the complete variable domain reads GAGVSQSPSNKVTEKGKDVELRCDPISGHTALYWYRQSLGQGLEFLIYFQGNSAPDKSGLPSDRFSAERTGGSVSTLTIQRTQQEDSAVYLCASSSPHGHIDNEQFFGPGTRLTVL.

The chain combines TRBV20-1 with TRBJ1-6, with D unresolved. Germline assignment: CDR1 DFQATT and CDR2 SNEGSKA (reference sequence). This CDR3 has 14 amino acids. V lost 4 bases to trimming and J lost 9 bases, with 16 bases between them. Here the CDR3 DNA reads TGCAGTGCTAAAGAGGGCTCGGAGGGTTCACCCCTCCACTTT. The encoded protein is CSAKEGSEGSPLHF.

This clonotype was observed many times. This chain connects TRBV5-5 to TRBJ2-1, with no clear D. Germline CDR1 is SGHKS and CDR2 is YYEKEE (reference sequence). This CDR3 region has 12 residues. Trimming took 1 base from V and 5 from J, leaving 4 bases between them. The CDR3 here is CASSLWNNEQFF. The CDR3 DNA reads TGTGCCAGCAGCTTGTGGAACAATGAGCAGTTCTTC.

J is TRBJ2-5 and V is TRBV10-3, with 9 bases that match TRBD2. V was pared by 0 bases and J by 5 bases, with 7 bases of the junction left unmatched. Germline V gene sequence: CDR1 ENHRY, CDR2 SYGVKD. This CDR3 has 16 amino acids. CDR3 coding DNA: TGTGCCATCAGTGAGTCCATAGCGGGAGAGGGGGAGACCCAGTACTTC. Amino acid sequence: CAISESIAGEGETQYF.